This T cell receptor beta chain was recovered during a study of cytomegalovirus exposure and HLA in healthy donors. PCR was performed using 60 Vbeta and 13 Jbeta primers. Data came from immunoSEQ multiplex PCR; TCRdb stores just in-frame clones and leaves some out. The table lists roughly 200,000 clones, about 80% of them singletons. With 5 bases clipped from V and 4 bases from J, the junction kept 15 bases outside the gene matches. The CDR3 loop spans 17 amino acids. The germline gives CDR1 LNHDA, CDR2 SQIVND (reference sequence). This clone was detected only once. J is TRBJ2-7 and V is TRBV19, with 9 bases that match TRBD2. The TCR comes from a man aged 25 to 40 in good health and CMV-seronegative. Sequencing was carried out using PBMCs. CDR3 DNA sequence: TGTGCCAGTAGTCCCCCCAAGTCAGTAGCGGGAGTGTACGAGCAGTACTTC. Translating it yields CASSPPKSVAGVYEQYF.